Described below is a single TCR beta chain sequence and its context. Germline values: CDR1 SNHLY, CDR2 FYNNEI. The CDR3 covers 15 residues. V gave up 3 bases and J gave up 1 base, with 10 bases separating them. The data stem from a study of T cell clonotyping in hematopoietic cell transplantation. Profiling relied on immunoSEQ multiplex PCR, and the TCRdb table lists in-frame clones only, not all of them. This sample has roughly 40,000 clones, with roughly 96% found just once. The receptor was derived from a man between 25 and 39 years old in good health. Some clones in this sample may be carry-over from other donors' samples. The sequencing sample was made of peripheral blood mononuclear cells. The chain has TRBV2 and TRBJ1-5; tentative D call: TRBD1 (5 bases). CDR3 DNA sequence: TGTGCCAGCAGTGACGAGGGGTTAAGCAATCAGCCCCAGCATTTT. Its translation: CASSDEGLSNQPQHF.